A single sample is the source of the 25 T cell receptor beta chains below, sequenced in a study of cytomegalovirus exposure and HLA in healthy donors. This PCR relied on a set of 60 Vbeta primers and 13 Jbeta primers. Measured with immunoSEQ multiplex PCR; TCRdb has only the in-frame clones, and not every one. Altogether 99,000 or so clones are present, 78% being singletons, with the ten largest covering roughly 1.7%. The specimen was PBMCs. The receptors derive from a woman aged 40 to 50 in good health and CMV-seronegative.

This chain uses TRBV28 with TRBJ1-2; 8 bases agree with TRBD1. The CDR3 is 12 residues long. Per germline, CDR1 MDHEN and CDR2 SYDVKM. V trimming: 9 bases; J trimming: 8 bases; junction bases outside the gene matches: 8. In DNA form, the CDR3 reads TGTGCCAGGGAGACAGGGGCGGACGGCTACACCTTC. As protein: CARETGADGYTF.

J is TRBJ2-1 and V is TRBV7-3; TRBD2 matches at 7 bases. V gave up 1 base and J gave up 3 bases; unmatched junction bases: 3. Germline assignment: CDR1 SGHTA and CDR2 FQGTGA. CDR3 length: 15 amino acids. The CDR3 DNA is TGTGCCAGCAGCTTAAGGGCTAGCGGCTACAATGAGCAGTTCTTC. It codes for CASSLRASGYNEQFF.

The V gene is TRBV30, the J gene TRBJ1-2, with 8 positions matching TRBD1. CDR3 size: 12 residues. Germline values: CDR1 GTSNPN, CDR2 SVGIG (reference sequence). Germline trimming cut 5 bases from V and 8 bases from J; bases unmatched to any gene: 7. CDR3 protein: CAWRQGAGGYTF. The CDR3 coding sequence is TGTGCCTGGCGTCAGGGGGCGGGGGGCTACACCTTC.

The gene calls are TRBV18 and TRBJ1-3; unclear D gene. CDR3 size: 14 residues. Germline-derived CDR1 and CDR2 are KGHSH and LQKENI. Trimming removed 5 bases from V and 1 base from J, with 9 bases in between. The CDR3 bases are TGTGCCAGCTCAACGGGGATTTCTGGAAACACCATATATTTT. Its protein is CASSTGISGNTIYF.

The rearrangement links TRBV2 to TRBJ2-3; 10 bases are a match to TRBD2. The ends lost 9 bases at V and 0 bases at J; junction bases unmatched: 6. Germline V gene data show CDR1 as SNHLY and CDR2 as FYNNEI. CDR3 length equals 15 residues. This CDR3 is CARARTSGSTDTQYF. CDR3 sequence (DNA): TGTGCCAGGGCGAGGACTAGCGGTAGCACAGATACGCAGTATTTT.

The CDR3 DNA sequence: TGTGCCAGCTCGCTAAGCTTCTCGAGCACTGAAGCTTTCTTT. This gives the protein CASSLSFSSTEAFF. J is TRBJ1-1 and V is TRBV18; D is unresolved. Per the germline V gene, CDR1 is KGHSH and CDR2 is LQKENI. The CDR3 contains 14 residues. V dropped 6 bases and J dropped 4 bases, with 15 bases sitting between them.

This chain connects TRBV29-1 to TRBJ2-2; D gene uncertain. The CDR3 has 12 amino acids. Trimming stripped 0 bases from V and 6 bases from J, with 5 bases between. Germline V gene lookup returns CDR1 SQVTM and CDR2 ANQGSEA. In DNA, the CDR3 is TGCAGCGTTGAAGAAAGAGCCGGGGAGCTGTTTTTT. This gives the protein CSVEERAGELFF.

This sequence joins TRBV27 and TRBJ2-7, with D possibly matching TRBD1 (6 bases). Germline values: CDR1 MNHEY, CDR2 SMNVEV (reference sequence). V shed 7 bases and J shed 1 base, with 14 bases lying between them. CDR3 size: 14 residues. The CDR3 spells CASIKTGLSYEQYF. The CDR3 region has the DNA TGTGCCAGCATTAAAACAGGGTTATCCTACGAGCAGTACTTC.

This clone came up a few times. The CDR3 DNA follows: TGTGCCAGCGGGAAGGGACTGACGAACACTGAAGCTTTCTTT. Translation: CASGKGLTNTEAFF. This chain joins TRBV9 and TRBJ1-1; a weak D match, TRBD1 (5 bases). Germline V gene sequence: CDR1 SGDLS, CDR2 YYNGEE. Trimming shortened V by 7 bases and J by 1 base, and 14 bases separated the two germline ends. The CDR3 is 14 residues long.

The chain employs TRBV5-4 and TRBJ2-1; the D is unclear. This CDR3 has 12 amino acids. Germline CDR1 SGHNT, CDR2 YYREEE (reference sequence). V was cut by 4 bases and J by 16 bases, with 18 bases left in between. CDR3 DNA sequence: TGTGCCAGCAGCACCAGTCCAGGCGACGTCTTCTTC. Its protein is CASSTSPGDVFF.

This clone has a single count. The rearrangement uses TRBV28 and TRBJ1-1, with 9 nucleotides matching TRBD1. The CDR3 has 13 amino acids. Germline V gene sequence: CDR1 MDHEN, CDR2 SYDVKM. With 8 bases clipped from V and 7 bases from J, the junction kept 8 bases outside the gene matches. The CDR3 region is CASLTRDRDEAFF. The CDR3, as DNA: TGTGCCAGCCTCACCAGGGACAGGGATGAAGCTTTCTTT.

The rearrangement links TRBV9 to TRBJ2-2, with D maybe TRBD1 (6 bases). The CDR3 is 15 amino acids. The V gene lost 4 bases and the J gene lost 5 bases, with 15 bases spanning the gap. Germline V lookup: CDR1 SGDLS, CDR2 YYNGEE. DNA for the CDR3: TGTGCCAGCAGCTCCCTAGGGGGAACGACCGGGGAGCTGTTTTTT. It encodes CASSSLGGTTGELFF.

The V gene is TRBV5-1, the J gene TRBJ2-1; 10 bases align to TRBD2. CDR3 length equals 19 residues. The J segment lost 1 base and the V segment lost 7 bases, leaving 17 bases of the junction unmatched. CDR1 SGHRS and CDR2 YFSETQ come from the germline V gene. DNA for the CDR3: TGCGCCAGCCGCCGGACAGGGTCAGCGGGAGGGGGGTCCTACAATGAGCAGTTCTTC. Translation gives CASRRTGSAGGGSYNEQFF.

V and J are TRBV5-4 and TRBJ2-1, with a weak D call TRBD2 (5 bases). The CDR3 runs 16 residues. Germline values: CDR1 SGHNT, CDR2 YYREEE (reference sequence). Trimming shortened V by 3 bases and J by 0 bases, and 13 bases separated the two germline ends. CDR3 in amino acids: CASSSPGVVSYNEQFF. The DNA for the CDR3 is TGTGCCAGCAGCTCGCCCGGGGTAGTCTCCTACAATGAGCAGTTCTTC.

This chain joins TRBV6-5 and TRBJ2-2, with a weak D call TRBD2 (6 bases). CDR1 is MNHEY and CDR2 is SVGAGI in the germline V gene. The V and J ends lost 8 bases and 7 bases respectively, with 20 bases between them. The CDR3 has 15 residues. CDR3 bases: TGTGCCAGCGCCCGAGGGAGCGGGTGGGTCGGGGAGCTGTTTTTT. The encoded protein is CASARGSGWVGELFF.

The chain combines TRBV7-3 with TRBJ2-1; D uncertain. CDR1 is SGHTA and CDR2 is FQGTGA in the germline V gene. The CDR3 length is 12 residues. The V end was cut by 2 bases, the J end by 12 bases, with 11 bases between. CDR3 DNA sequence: TGTGCCAGCAGCTTACCCCCGGAGCCGCAGTTCTTC. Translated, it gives CASSLPPEPQFF. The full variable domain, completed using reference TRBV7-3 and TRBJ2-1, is GAGVSQTPSNKVTEKGKYVELRCDPISGHTALYWYRQSLGQGPEFLIYFQGTGAADDSGLPNDRFFAVRPEGSVSTLKIQRTERGDSAVYLCASSLPPEPQFFGPGTRLTVL.

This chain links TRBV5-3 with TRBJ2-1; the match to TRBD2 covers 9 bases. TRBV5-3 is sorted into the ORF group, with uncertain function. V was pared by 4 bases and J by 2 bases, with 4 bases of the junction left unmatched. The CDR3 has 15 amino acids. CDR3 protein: CARSGGLAPYNEQFF. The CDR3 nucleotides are TGTGCCAGAAGCGGCGGACTAGCGCCCTACAATGAGCAGTTCTTC.

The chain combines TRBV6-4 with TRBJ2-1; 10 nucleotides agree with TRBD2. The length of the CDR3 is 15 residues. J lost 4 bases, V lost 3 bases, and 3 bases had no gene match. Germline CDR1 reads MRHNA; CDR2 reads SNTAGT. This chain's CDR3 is CASSEASGSYNEQFF. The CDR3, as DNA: TGTGCCAGCAGTGAAGCTAGCGGGAGTTACAATGAGCAGTTCTTC.

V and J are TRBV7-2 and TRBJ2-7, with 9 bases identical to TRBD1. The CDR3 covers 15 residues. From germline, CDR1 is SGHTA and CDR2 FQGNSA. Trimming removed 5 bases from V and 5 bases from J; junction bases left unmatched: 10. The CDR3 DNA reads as TGTGCCAGCAGCCCCCCGGGACAGGGTCTCCACGAGCAGTACTTC. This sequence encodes CASSPPGQGLHEQYF.

CDR3 nucleotide sequence: TGTGCCAGCTCCCAAACGGCGGCAAACACTGAAGCTTTCTTT. This gives the protein CASSQTAANTEAFF. The chain joins TRBV18 to TRBJ1-1; D gene ambiguous. The length of the CDR3 is 14 residues. Trimming shortened V by 6 bases and J by 2 bases, and 13 bases separated the two germline ends. In germline, CDR1 is KGHSH, CDR2 LQKENI.

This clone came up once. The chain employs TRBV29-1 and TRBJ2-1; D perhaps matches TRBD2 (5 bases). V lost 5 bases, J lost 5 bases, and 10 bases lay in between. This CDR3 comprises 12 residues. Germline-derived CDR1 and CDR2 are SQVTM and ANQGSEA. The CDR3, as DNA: TGCAGCGTTAGGAGGACTCACAATGAGCAGTTCTTC. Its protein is CSVRRTHNEQFF.

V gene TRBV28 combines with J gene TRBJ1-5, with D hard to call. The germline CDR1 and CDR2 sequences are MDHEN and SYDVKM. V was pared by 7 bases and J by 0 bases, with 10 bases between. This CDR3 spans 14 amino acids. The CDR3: CASIPPTSNQPQHF. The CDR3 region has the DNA TGTGCCAGCATCCCCCCTACTAGCAATCAGCCCCAGCATTTT.

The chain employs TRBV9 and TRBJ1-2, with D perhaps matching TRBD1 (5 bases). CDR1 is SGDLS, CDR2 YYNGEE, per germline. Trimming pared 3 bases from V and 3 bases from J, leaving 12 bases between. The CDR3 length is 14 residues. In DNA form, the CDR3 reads TGTGCCAGCAGCGCTGGGGGGTCGGACTATGGCTACACCTTC. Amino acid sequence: CASSAGGSDYGYTF. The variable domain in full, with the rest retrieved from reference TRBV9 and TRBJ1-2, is DSGVTQTPKHLITATGQRVTLRCSPRSGDLSVYWYQQSLDQGLQFLIQYYNGEERAKGNILERFSAQQFPDLHSELNLSSLELGDSALYFCASSAGGSDYGYTFGSGTRLTVV.

CDR3 residues: CASSQTSGRIEQYF. CDR3 coding DNA: TGCGCCAGCAGCCAAACTAGCGGGAGAATCGAGCAGTACTTC. J is TRBJ2-7 and V is TRBV4-1, with TRBD2 matching over 11 bases. V lost 2 bases and J lost 6; bases outside the gene matches: 3. CDR1 is MGHRA, CDR2 YSYEKL, per germline. The CDR3 has 14 amino acids.

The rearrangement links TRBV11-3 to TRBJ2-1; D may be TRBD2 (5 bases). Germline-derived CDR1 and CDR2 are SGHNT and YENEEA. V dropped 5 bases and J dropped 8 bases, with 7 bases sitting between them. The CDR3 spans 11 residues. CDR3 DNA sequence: TGTGCCAGCAGCGAGGGATATGAGCAGTTCTTC. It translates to CASSEGYEQFF. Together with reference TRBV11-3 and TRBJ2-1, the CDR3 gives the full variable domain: EAGVVQSPRYKIIEKKQPVAFWCNPISGHNTLYWYLQNLGQGPELLIRYENEEAVDDSQLPKDRFSAERLKGVDSTLKIQPAELGDSAVYLCASSEGYEQFFGPGTRLTVL.